The 29 T cell receptor beta chains reported below all come from one sample, sequenced in a study of blood T cell repertoires in COVID-19. Data came from immunoSEQ multiplex PCR; TCRdb stores just in-frame clones and leaves some out. The data hold approximately 430,000 clones, with 86% observed a single time. Material: peripheral blood. These receptors all stem from a young woman with active or convalescent COVID-19.

The chain uses TRBV14 and TRBJ1-2; 7 bases fit TRBD1. In germline, CDR1 is SGHDN, CDR2 FVKESK. The V and J ends lost 5 bases and 3 bases, in that order; junction bases with no gene match: 3. This CDR3 has 13 residues. The CDR3 reads CASSAGQYYGYTF. As DNA, the CDR3 is TGTGCCAGCAGCGCGGGACAGTACTATGGCTACACCTTC. Drawing the rest from reference TRBV14 and TRBJ1-2, the complete variable domain is EAGVTQFPSHSVIEKGQTVTLRCDPISGHDNLYWYRRVMGKEIKFLLHFVKESKQDESGMPNNRFLAERTGGTYSTLKVQPAELEDSGVYFCASSAGQYYGYTFGSGTRLTVV.

The CDR3 loop is CASTQEFVETQYF. DNA for the CDR3: TGTGCCAGCACACAGGAGTTCGTGGAGACCCAGTACTTC. The rearrangement joins TRBV2 to TRBJ2-5; D may be TRBD1 (5 bases). The CDR3 has 13 amino acids. Per the germline V gene, CDR1 is SNHLY and CDR2 is FYNNEI. V was clipped by 7 bases and J by 5 bases, with 14 bases between them.

V usage is TRBV6-2 or TRBV6-3 and J usage is TRBJ2-3; the match to TRBD2 covers 7 bases. V trimming: 2 bases; J trimming: 4 bases; junction bases outside the gene matches: 6. The CDR3 sequence is 15 residues long. Looked up from germline, CDR1 is MNHEY and CDR2 is SVGEGT. CDR3 sequence reads: CASSYGTMDPDTQYF. CDR3 DNA: TGTGCCAGCAGTTACGGGACTATGGATCCAGATACGCAGTATTTT.

This clone was detected only a few times. The V call is TRBV6-5, the J call TRBJ1-1; D gene unclear. CDR3 length: 11 amino acids. Trimming shortened V by 6 bases and J by 7 bases, and 9 bases separated the two germline ends. CDR1 is MNHEY and CDR2 is SVGAGI in the germline V gene. The CDR3 is CASRGGVEAFF. The DNA for the CDR3 is TGTGCCAGCAGGGGAGGAGTTGAAGCTTTCTTT.

The chain couples TRBV3-1 (or the pseudogene TRBV3-2) to TRBJ2-1; the D gene is possibly TRBD2 (6 bases). In germline, CDR1 is LGHDT, CDR2 YNNKEL (reference sequence). The V and J ends lost 5 bases and 5 bases respectively, with 22 bases between them. The CDR3 is 17 amino acids. CDR3 nucleotides: TGTGCCAGCAGCGTTGGTCGACTAGGCGGGATTCACAATGAGCAGTTCTTC. It translates to CASSVGRLGGIHNEQFF.

The chain has TRBV5-4 and TRBJ2-2; 8 bases agree with TRBD1. This CDR3 comprises 17 residues. Germline V CDR1 and CDR2: SGHNT, YYREEE (reference sequence). With V trimmed by 5 bases and J by 2 bases, 11 bases remained unmatched. CDR3 protein: CASRYAPGTGNTGELFF. CDR3 nucleotides: TGTGCCAGCAGATACGCCCCCGGGACAGGAAACACCGGGGAGCTGTTTTTT.

V gene TRBV6-5 combines with J gene TRBJ1-2, with TRBD1 as a possible D gene (6 bases). The germline CDR1 and CDR2 sequences are MNHEY and SVGAGI. This CDR3 has 13 amino acids. The ends were cut back, 6 bases at V and 5 bases at J, with 13 bases in the middle. The CDR3 protein is CASRQRGGYGYTF. The CDR3 DNA sequence: TGTGCCAGCAGGCAGAGGGGGGGATATGGCTACACCTTC.

The CDR3 region is CASSFRLAGVETQYF. In DNA, the CDR3 is TGTGCCAGCAGCTTCAGACTAGCGGGAGTAGAGACCCAGTACTTC. The rearrangement uses TRBV11-2 and TRBJ2-5; 12 bases fit TRBD2. The V gene end was trimmed by 3 bases and the J gene end by 4 bases; junction bases not matched to a gene: 3. The V gene's germline CDR1 is SGHAT and CDR2 FQNNGV. The CDR3 runs 15 residues.

J is TRBJ1-5 and V is TRBV18, with D tentatively TRBD1 (5 bases). The CDR3 is 14 amino acids. The germline V and J ends were trimmed by 4 bases and 6 bases, with 13 bases remaining between them. Per germline, CDR1 KGHSH and CDR2 LQKENI. The CDR3 here is CASSRGDAGQPQHF. For the CDR3, the DNA is TGTGCCAGCTCACGGGGGGACGCGGGTCAGCCCCAGCATTTT. Looking up the rest from reference TRBV18 and TRBJ1-5 gives the full variable domain: NAGVMQNPRHLVRRRGQEARLRCSPMKGHSHVYWYRQLPEEGLKFMVYLQKENIIDESGMPKERFSAEFPKEGPSILRIQQVVRGDSAAYFCASSRGDAGQPQHFGDGTRLSIL.

The chain is built from TRBV5-1 and TRBJ1-2, with 10 bases lining up with TRBD1. With 3 bases clipped from V and 0 bases from J, the junction kept 5 bases outside the gene matches. Germline V gene lookup returns CDR1 SGHRS and CDR2 YFSETQ. This CDR3 is built from 16 residues. The CDR3 protein is CASSYGTGAANYGYTF. CDR3 nucleotide sequence: TGCGCCAGCAGCTACGGGACAGGGGCCGCTAACTATGGCTACACCTTC.

The table lists this clone with a count of one. The CDR3 sequence is CASSPDRGKYGYTF. The CDR3 DNA sequence: TGTGCCAGCTCACCAGACAGGGGCAAATATGGCTACACCTTC. The V and J genes are TRBV18 and TRBJ1-2; 8 positions agree with TRBD1. CDR1 is KGHSH and CDR2 is LQKENI in the germline V gene. The CDR3 is 14 residues long. Unmatched junction bases numbered 4, after V lost 2 bases and J lost 5 bases.

This chain connects TRBV4-1 to TRBJ1-2, with TRBD1 matching 8 bases. The CDR3 extends over 15 amino acids. Germline V gene lookup returns CDR1 MGHRA and CDR2 YSYEKL. Losses at the gene ends were 2 bases for V and 4 bases for J; bases not matched to a gene: 6. The CDR3 is CASSQPGQGSYGYTF. Here the CDR3 DNA reads TGCGCCAGCAGCCAACCCGGACAGGGATCCTATGGCTACACCTTC.

This clone turned up a few times. The J gene is TRBJ2-2, the V gene TRBV5-1; 8 bases fit TRBD2. The CDR3 loop spans 17 amino acids. The ends lost 3 bases at V and 3 bases at J; junction bases unmatched: 10. Germline-derived CDR1 and CDR2 are SGHRS and YFSETQ. As DNA, the CDR3 is TGCGCCAGCAGCTCCCCGCGGGGTAGCGGGGACACCGGGGAGCTGTTTTTT. Protein sequence: CASSSPRGSGDTGELFF.

The chain employs TRBV5-1 and TRBJ1-6; D not certain. CDR1 is SGHRS, CDR2 YFSETQ, per germline. The CDR3 is made up of 14 amino acids. Deletions cut 4 bases from V and 7 bases from J, with 12 bases between. The CDR3 DNA is TGCGCCAGCAGCACCGATTCCCAGAATTCACCCCTCCACTTT. Translating gives CASSTDSQNSPLHF. Together with reference TRBV5-1 and TRBJ1-6, the CDR3 gives the full variable domain: KAGVTQTPRYLIKTRGQQVTLSCSPISGHRSVSWYQQTPGQGLQFLFEYFSETQRNKGNFPGRFSGRQFSNSRSEMNVSTLELGDSALYLCASSTDSQNSPLHFGNGTRLTVT.

This sequence joins TRBV19 and TRBJ2-3; tentatively, D is TRBD2 (5 bases). The germline V and J ends were trimmed by 8 bases and 1 base, with 19 bases remaining between them. The germline CDR1 and CDR2 sequences are LNHDA and SQIVND (reference sequence). The CDR3 extends over 16 amino acids. CDR3 DNA: TGTGCCAGTTCCCCCACTGGCGGGTCAGGCACAGATACGCAGTATTTT. This gives the protein CASSPTGGSGTDTQYF. Using reference TRBV19 and TRBJ2-3 for the parts outside the CDR3, the full variable domain is DGGITQSPKYLFRKEGQNVTLSCEQNLNHDAMYWYRQDPGQGLRLIYYSQIVNDFQKGDIAEGYSVSREKKESFPLTVTSAQKNPTAFYLCASSPTGGSGTDTQYFGPGTRLTVL.

The chain links TRBV6-4 to TRBJ1-3; no definite D call. V lost 3 bases, J lost 0 bases, and 3 bases lay in between. Per the germline V gene, CDR1 is MRHNA and CDR2 is SNTAGT. This CDR3 has 13 residues. The CDR3 is CASSESSGNTIYF. The CDR3 DNA follows: TGTGCCAGCAGTGAGAGCTCTGGAAACACCATATATTTT.

V and J are TRBV7-2 and TRBJ2-5; D may be TRBD1 (5 bases). The CDR3 length is 14 residues. The germline V gene encodes CDR1 SGHTA and CDR2 FQGNSA. Trimming pared 3 bases from V and 4 bases from J, leaving 12 bases between. CDR3 amino acids: CASSLTEFGETQYF. The DNA for the CDR3 is TGTGCCAGCAGCTTGACAGAGTTCGGAGAGACCCAGTACTTC.

The rearrangement joins TRBV9 to TRBJ2-1; 9 bases line up with TRBD2. The V and J ends lost 0 bases and 6 bases, in that order; junction bases with no gene match: 4. Per the germline V gene, CDR1 is SGDLS and CDR2 is YYNGEE. The CDR3 has 15 amino acids. The CDR3 nucleotides are TGTGCCAGCAGCGTAGATGGACTAGCGATCAATGAGCAGTTCTTC. Translating it yields CASSVDGLAINEQFF.

The chain uses TRBV5-4 and TRBJ2-7; 7 bases are a match to TRBD2. With 0 bases clipped from V and 0 bases from J, the junction kept 6 bases outside the gene matches. The CDR3 has 16 amino acids. Germline loops: CDR1 SGHNT, CDR2 YYREEE (reference sequence). In DNA form, the CDR3 reads TGTGCCAGCAGCTTGGTTCTGGGGGGGGACTCCTACGAGCAGTACTTC. Encoded protein: CASSLVLGGDSYEQYF.

This chain links TRBV10-2 with TRBJ1-1, with D unresolved. V gave up 6 bases and J gave up 4 bases, with 9 bases separating them. The germline CDR1 and CDR2 sequences are WSHSY and SAAADI. The CDR3 covers 12 residues. The CDR3, as DNA: TGCGCCAGCAGGCCCCAGTCCACTGAAGCTTTCTTT. Protein sequence: CASRPQSTEAFF.

The chain carries TRBV2 and TRBJ1-4, with D maybe TRBD1 (6 bases). Germline V lookup: CDR1 SNHLY, CDR2 FYNNEI. Trimming removed 6 bases from V and 7 bases from J, with 21 bases in between. The CDR3 spans 16 residues. Here the CDR3 DNA reads TGTGCCAGCAGAGAGCCGGTGCAGGGGCTATCTGAAAAACTGTTTTTT. It codes for CASREPVQGLSEKLFF. Supplemented by reference TRBV2 and TRBJ1-4, the full variable domain reads EPEVTQTPSHQVTQMGQEVILRCVPISNHLYFYWYRQILGQKVEFLVSFYNNEISEKSEIFDDQFSVERPDGSNFTLKIRSTKLEDSAMYFCASREPVQGLSEKLFFGSGTQLSVL.

The gene calls are TRBV10-2 and TRBJ2-5; 9 bases are shared with TRBD2. The V and J ends lost 7 bases and 5 bases, in that order; junction bases with no gene match: 11. Germline V gene data show CDR1 as WSHSY and CDR2 as SAAADI. The CDR3 is made up of 15 amino acids. CDR3 in DNA: TGCGCCAGCAAGCTAGCGGGAAGCCGGTGGGAGACCCAGTACTTC. It codes for CASKLAGSRWETQYF.

J is TRBJ1-1 and V is TRBV18; 7 bases line up with TRBD1. The CDR3 loop spans 13 amino acids. Unmatched junction bases numbered 6, after V lost 5 bases and J lost 6 bases. Germline V gene data show CDR1 as KGHSH and CDR2 as LQKENI. The CDR3 is CASSIDRVSEAFF. For the CDR3, the DNA is TGTGCCAGCTCAATTGACAGGGTTTCTGAAGCTTTCTTT.

This chain joins TRBV5-1 and TRBJ2-1; D gene uncertain. The germline gives CDR1 SGHRS, CDR2 YFSETQ. CDR3 length equals 15 residues. V lost 0 bases and J 5 bases, leaving 12 bases between the germline ends. In DNA, the CDR3 is TGCGCCAGCAGCTTGGATGCGGCAGCTAACAATGAGCAGTTCTTC. This encodes CASSLDAAANNEQFF. Supplemented by reference TRBV5-1 and TRBJ2-1, the full variable domain reads KAGVTQTPRYLIKTRGQQVTLSCSPISGHRSVSWYQQTPGQGLQFLFEYFSETQRNKGNFPGRFSGRQFSNSRSEMNVSTLELGDSALYLCASSLDAAANNEQFFGPGTRLTVL.

The rearrangement joins TRBV18 to TRBJ1-6, with TRBD1 as a possible D gene (5 bases). The germline gives CDR1 KGHSH, CDR2 LQKENI. The CDR3 contains 16 residues. The ends were cut back, 1 base at V and 7 bases at J, with 14 bases in the middle. The CDR3 nucleotides read TGTGCCAGCTCACCACTCACCAGGGTTGGGAATTCACCCCTCCACTTT. Translation gives CASSPLTRVGNSPLHF.

The CDR3 region has the DNA TGTGCCAGCAGCTTTATCCGGGTTCCTGGAAACACCATATATTTT. It encodes CASSFIRVPGNTIYF. The chain employs TRBV5-6 and TRBJ1-3; D not resolved. The V gene's germline CDR1 is SGHDT and CDR2 YYEEEE. V was clipped by 2 bases and J by 2 bases, with 11 bases between them. The CDR3 is 15 residues long. The full variable domain, in which reference TRBV5-6 and TRBJ1-3 provide the parts outside the CDR3, is DAGVTQSPTHLIKTRGQQVTLRCSPKSGHDTVSWYQQALGQGPQFIFQYYEEEERQRGNFPDRFSGHQFPNYSSELNVNALLLGDSALYLCASSFIRVPGNTIYFGEGSWLTVV.

The chain couples TRBV19 to TRBJ2-1; 13 bases are shared with TRBD2. Germline assignment: CDR1 LNHDA and CDR2 SQIVND (reference sequence). The CDR3 consists of 15 residues. Germline trimming cut 5 bases from V and 7 bases from J; bases unmatched to any gene: 5. CDR3 DNA: TGTGCCAGTAGTTCGGGACTAGCGGGGTGGAATGAGCAGTTCTTC. Translated, it gives CASSSGLAGWNEQFF.

In this sample, this clone turned up a few times. The genes are TRBV6-6 and TRBJ1-1; TRBD1 matches 7 bases. The length of the CDR3 is 13 residues. V lost 4 bases, J lost 4 bases, and 3 bases stayed unmatched. Germline V lookup: CDR1 MNHNY, CDR2 SVGAGI (reference sequence). For the CDR3, the DNA is TGTGCCAGCAGTTTAAGGGGGCTCACTGAAGCTTTCTTT. Amino acid sequence: CASSLRGLTEAFF.

The V gene is TRBV7-8, the J gene TRBJ2-2; 11 bases agree with TRBD2. Germline CDR1 and CDR2: SGHVS and FQNEAQ. This CDR3 region has 16 residues. V lost 5 bases and J lost 4; bases outside the gene matches: 6. The CDR3 region has the DNA TGTGCCAGCAGCCCTAGCGGGAGGTCGCCCACCGGGGAGCTGTTTTTT. Protein: CASSPSGRSPTGELFF.